The sequence of this T cell receptor (beta chain) was determined in a study of T cells in Graves' hyperthyroidism and ophthalmopathy. Study results and limitations: Ophthalmopathy cases were set apart from stable hyperthyroidism by a 13 V-J model.

Amplified TCR beta CDR3 regions derived from RNA transcripts. Primed by the HTBI set, a first-round RT-PCR was run on the TCR CDR3. TCRdb passed the multiplex PCR reads through MiXCR, listing each CDR3 protein once. The sample contains over 200,000 distinct CDR3 sequences, more than 14% of which appear only once. The V gene end was trimmed by 3 bases and the J gene end by 9 bases; junction bases not matched to a gene: 9. The CDR3 spans 16 residues. Looked up from germline, CDR1 is DFQATT and CDR2 is SNEGSKA (reference sequence). Fresh 10 ml peripheral blood yielded PBMCs. This clonotype was counted ten times or more. Its antigen is as yet unknown.

The sequenced material came from blood. V and J are TRBV20-1 and TRBJ1-6; TRBD1 matches at 12 bases. This TCR was recovered from a woman aged 40 to 50 with Graves' hyperthyroidism that later progressed to Graves' ophthalmopathy. CDR3 nucleotides: TGCAGTGCTAGCACGCGACCGGGACAGGGGGCTTCACCCCTCCACTTT. The encoded protein is CSASTRPGQGASPLHF.